The 26 T cell receptor beta chains given below trace back to one sample, sequenced in a study of blood T cell repertoires in COVID-19. Some clones are missing from TCRdb's copy, which holds only in-frame ones; the method was immunoSEQ multiplex PCR. The table lists about 190,000 clones, about 83% of them singletons. Sequenced sample: peripheral blood. These receptors were obtained from a woman aged 65 to 85 with active or convalescent COVID-19.

V usage is TRBV28 and J usage is TRBJ2-7, with D perhaps TRBD1 (5 bases). This CDR3 has 14 residues. V was pared by 4 bases and J by 0 bases, with 10 bases between. Germline loops: CDR1 MDHEN, CDR2 SYDVKM. CDR3 sequence reads: CASSSNRISYEQYF. The CDR3 DNA reads TGTGCCAGCAGTTCGAACAGGATCTCCTACGAGCAGTACTTC.

V is TRBV5-1 and J is TRBJ1-4; 8 bases are a match to TRBD1. CDR3 length: 16 amino acids. V was pared by 2 bases and J by 1 base, with 4 bases of the junction left unmatched. Germline V CDR1 and CDR2: SGHRS, YFSETQ. The CDR3 spells CASSFIGQGTNEKLFF. The CDR3, as DNA: TGCGCCAGCAGCTTTATAGGACAGGGAACTAATGAAAAACTGTTTTTT.

The rearrangement uses TRBV11-2 and TRBJ2-6; D ambiguous. The length of the CDR3 is 15 residues. Germline loops: CDR1 SGHAT, CDR2 FQNNGV. The germline V and J ends were trimmed by 7 bases and 2 bases, with 12 bases remaining between them. The CDR3 loop is CASTRGFAGANVLTF. CDR3 DNA: TGTGCCAGCACCCGCGGTTTCGCTGGGGCCAACGTCCTGACTTTC.

The chain carries TRBV16 and TRBJ2-7; 9 nucleotides align to TRBD1. V shed 4 bases, J shed 2 bases, and the junction held 6 bases outside the gene matches. The CDR3 consists of 15 residues. Per the germline V gene, CDR1 is KGHSY and CDR2 is FQNENV. CDR3 in amino acids: CASSRTGERAYEQYF. CDR3 sequence (DNA): TGTGCCAGCAGCCGGACAGGGGAGCGGGCCTACGAGCAGTACTTC. The whole variable domain, remainder taken from reference TRBV16 and TRBJ2-7, is GEEVAQTPKHLVRGEGQKAKLYCAPIKGHSYVFWYQQVLKNEFKFLISFQNENVFDETGMPKERFSAKCLPNSPCSLEIQATKLEDSAVYFCASSRTGERAYEQYFGPGTRLTVT.

The chain joins TRBV30 to TRBJ2-3, with TRBD2 as a possible D gene (5 bases). The germline V gene has CDR1 GTSNPN and CDR2 SVGIG (reference sequence). V gave up 0 bases and J gave up 4 bases, with 14 bases separating them. The CDR3 covers 15 residues. As DNA, the CDR3 is TGTGCCTGGAGTGTTGGTGGGAGTCACTCAGATACGCAGTATTTT. Its protein product is CAWSVGGSHSDTQYF.

With respect to this clone: The DNA is left out, because the CDR3 cannot be placed on it with certainty; the CDR3 is given as TCRdb lists it. The CDR3 loop reads CASSQFGPGEYGYTF. This rearrangement joins TRBV4-1 to TRBJ1-2; the table's D call, TRBD1, was not checked against the DNA. CDR1 and CDR2 (germline): MGHRA, YSYEKL. Ends included, the CDR3 has 15 residues.

This clone was seen a few times. The chain has TRBV4-1 and TRBJ2-7, with D perhaps TRBD1 (6 bases). Trimming pared 0 bases from V and 7 bases from J, leaving 13 bases between. This CDR3 contains 14 residues. CDR1 is MGHRA, CDR2 YSYEKL, per germline. The CDR3, as DNA: TGCGCCAGCAGCCAAGAGGGGGCAGGGCGGGAGCAGTACTTC. It yields the protein CASSQEGAGREQYF.

The chain combines TRBV28 with TRBJ1-1, with D maybe TRBD1 (6 bases). Germline V CDR1 and CDR2: MDHEN, SYDVKM. With 10 bases removed from V and 8 bases from J, the gap between germline ends came to 23 bases. The CDR3 is made up of 14 amino acids. The CDR3 sequence is CAISLGGRDGEAFF. As DNA, the CDR3 is TGTGCCATCTCCCTTGGGGGCCGGGACGGAGAAGCTTTCTTT.

The chain is built from TRBV5-4 and TRBJ2-3; D is unresolved. Per the germline V gene, CDR1 is SGHNT and CDR2 is YYREEE (reference sequence). Trimming shortened V by 4 bases and J by 3 bases, and 12 bases separated the two germline ends. The CDR3 runs to 14 residues. CDR3 sequence reads: CASSGSLRTDTQYF. In DNA form, the CDR3 reads TGTGCCAGCAGCGGCTCTTTAAGAACAGATACGCAGTATTTT.

V gene TRBV7-3 combines with J gene TRBJ2-3; a possible D gene is TRBD1 (5 bases). This CDR3 spans 15 amino acids. The V end was cut by 7 bases, the J end by 3 bases, with 17 bases between. CDR1 is SGHTA and CDR2 is FQGTGA in the germline V gene. The CDR3 coding sequence is TGTGCCAGCAACCAAAAGGGGCTTCCGACAGATACGCAGTATTTT. Translation gives CASNQKGLPTDTQYF.

The rearrangement uses TRBV27 and TRBJ2-2, with 7 positions matching TRBD1. The V gene end was trimmed by 2 bases and the J gene end by 7 bases; junction bases not matched to a gene: 4. The CDR3 length is 14 residues. Germline lookup yields CDR1 MNHEY and CDR2 SMNVEV (reference sequence). The CDR3 nucleotides read TGTGCCAGCAGTTTAGAGGGGGCGTACGGGGAGCTGTTTTTT. Translating gives CASSLEGAYGELFF.

The chain couples TRBV10-1 to TRBJ2-1, with 9 positions matching TRBD2. This CDR3 is 16 amino acids long. V shed 2 bases, J shed 6 bases, and the junction held 8 bases outside the gene matches. Per germline, CDR1 WNHNN and CDR2 SYGVQD (reference sequence). The CDR3 here is CASSETSGLASNEQFF. The DNA of the CDR3 is TGCGCCAGCAGTGAGACTTCGGGACTAGCTAGCAATGAGCAGTTCTTC.

A note on this clone: Lacking the conserved final phenylalanine or tryptophan, this CDR3 likely reflects a read error. The limits of the CDR3 on the DNA are not certain, so only TCRdb's listed CDR3 is given. V and J are TRBV9 and TRBJ1-1; the DNA was not used to check the table's D call, TRBD1. Both ends counted, the CDR3 spans 11 residues. CDR1 and CDR2 from the germline V gene are SGDLS and YYNGEE. The CDR3 is CASSVDTGTEG.

The V call is TRBV6-5, the J call TRBJ1-4, with D hard to call. V shed 2 bases and J shed 0 bases, with 10 bases lying between them. The length of the CDR3 is 16 residues. Germline V gene sequence: CDR1 MNHEY, CDR2 SVGAGI. CDR3 bases: TGTGCCAGCAGTTACGAACAGCCTGCAACTAATGAAAAACTGTTTTTT. This sequence encodes CASSYEQPATNEKLFF.

The rearrangement joins TRBV3-1 (or the pseudogene TRBV3-2) to TRBJ2-2; TRBD2 is a possible D gene (5 bases). V lost 3 bases and J 5 bases, leaving 10 bases between the germline ends. The CDR3 totals 14 residues. Looked up from germline, CDR1 is LGHDT and CDR2 is YNNKEL (reference sequence). CDR3 loop: CASSQGVATGELFF. The DNA for the CDR3 is TGTGCCAGCAGCCAGGGAGTAGCAACCGGGGAGCTGTTTTTT.

This clone was counted a few times. CDR3 loop: CASMSSGNTIYF. The DNA of the CDR3 is TGTGCCAGCATGAGCTCTGGAAACACCATATATTTT. This sequence joins TRBV2 and TRBJ1-3; D gene unclear. The CDR3 extends over 12 amino acids. Germline V gene data show CDR1 as SNHLY and CDR2 as FYNNEI. V gave up 7 bases and J gave up 0 bases, with 4 bases separating them.

V usage is TRBV20-1 and J usage is TRBJ2-7; the match to TRBD2 covers 7 bases. After removal of 3 bases from V and 6 bases from J, the junction contained 14 bases not matched to a gene. Germline V gives CDR1 DFQATT, CDR2 SNEGSKA (reference sequence). This CDR3 has 15 amino acids. In DNA form, the CDR3 reads TGCAGTGCTAGTAGTCCCTGGGGGAGGGCAGGCGAGCAGTACTTC. This sequence encodes CSASSPWGRAGEQYF.

V and J are TRBV5-4 and TRBJ2-1; 11 nucleotides match TRBD1. In germline, CDR1 is SGHNT, CDR2 YYREEE (reference sequence). V lost 0 bases and J lost 5; bases outside the gene matches: 4. The CDR3 totals 16 residues. The CDR3 nucleotides read TGTGCCAGCAGCTTGGGATCGGGACAGGGGGACAATGAGCAGTTCTTC. Translating gives CASSLGSGQGDNEQFF.

The gene calls are TRBV27 and TRBJ2-7; D is possibly TRBD2 (5 bases). Trimming shortened V by 6 bases and J by 4 bases, and 22 bases separated the two germline ends. Germline loops: CDR1 MNHEY, CDR2 SMNVEV (reference sequence). The CDR3 is 16 amino acids. CDR3 nucleotide sequence: TGTGCCAGCAGCCAGATAAAAGGGCGGGCTGTGTACGAGCAGTACTTC. Amino acid sequence: CASSQIKGRAVYEQYF.

V is TRBV3-1 (or the pseudogene TRBV3-2) and J is TRBJ1-2, with D perhaps matching TRBD1 (5 bases). The V and J ends lost 0 bases and 4 bases respectively, with 12 bases between them. The CDR3 is made up of 15 amino acids. CDR1 and CDR2 from the germline V gene are LGHDT and YNNKEL (reference sequence). The CDR3 coding sequence is TGTGCCAGCAGCCAAGATTCAGGGCTCCGCTATGGCTACACCTTC. This gives the protein CASSQDSGLRYGYTF.

The chain couples TRBV5-6 to TRBJ2-7; tentatively, D is TRBD2 (5 bases). Germline V gene sequence: CDR1 SGHDT, CDR2 YYEEEE. Trimming pared 2 bases from V and 3 bases from J, leaving 12 bases between. The CDR3 is 14 residues long. CDR3 DNA sequence: TGTGCCAGCAGCTTCGGACTCCTTGGCTACGAGCAGTACTTC. The encoded protein is CASSFGLLGYEQYF.

The chain recombines TRBV3-1 (or the pseudogene TRBV3-2) with TRBJ1-1; maybe TRBD1 (6 bases). The germline CDR1 and CDR2 sequences are LGHDT and YNNKEL (reference sequence). V gave up 4 bases and J gave up 5 bases, with 14 bases separating them. The CDR3 is made up of 14 amino acids. CDR3 nucleotide sequence: TGTGCCAGCAGCCGATTACAAAGGGGGACTGAAGCTTTCTTT. Translated, it gives CASSRLQRGTEAFF.

The chain links TRBV27 to TRBJ2-6; perhaps TRBD1 as D (6 bases). Looked up from germline, CDR1 is MNHEY and CDR2 is SMNVEV (reference sequence). CDR3 length: 18 amino acids. Trimming cost V 4 bases and J 2 bases, with 18 bases left between them. The CDR3 protein is CASSSVRRGGPGANVLTF. The DNA of the CDR3 is TGTGCCAGCAGTTCTGTCCGCAGAGGGGGACCTGGGGCCAACGTCCTGACTTTC.

This clone was counted a few times. The chain couples TRBV5-4 to TRBJ2-3; 7 nucleotides match TRBD1. Germline lookup yields CDR1 SGHNT and CDR2 YYREEE (reference sequence). The CDR3 covers 15 residues. The V segment lost 0 bases and the J segment 3 bases; nucleotides outside the gene matches: 4. In nucleotides, the CDR3 is TGTGCCAGCAGCTTGGACAGGGGAAAAACAGATACGCAGTATTTT. This sequence encodes CASSLDRGKTDTQYF. The full variable domain, its missing parts supplied by reference TRBV5-4 and TRBJ2-3, is ETGVTQSPTHLIKTRGQQVTLRCSSQSGHNTVSWYQQALGQGPQFIFQYYREEENGRGNFPPRFSGLQFPNYSSELNVNALELDDSALYLCASSLDRGKTDTQYFGPGTRLTVL.

This chain connects TRBV6-6 to TRBJ1-1; a possible D gene is TRBD1 (6 bases). The CDR3 runs to 17 residues. Trimming removed 5 bases from V and 6 bases from J, with 25 bases in between. Per germline, CDR1 MNHNY and CDR2 SVGAGI (reference sequence). CDR3 DNA: TGTGCCAGCAGTCGGGCGCAGGGGCAGTCCGGGACGGCTGAAGCTTTCTTT. Protein sequence: CASSRAQGQSGTAEAFF.

V and J are TRBV28 and TRBJ2-1; 9 bases are a match to TRBD2. CDR1 MDHEN and CDR2 SYDVKM come from the germline V gene. With V trimmed by 3 bases and J by 4 bases, 16 bases remained unmatched. The CDR3 covers 19 residues. The CDR3 region has the DNA TGTGCCAGCAGTTTGTCAATGGGGTTAGCGGGAGAACGGTACAATGAGCAGTTCTTC. Its translation: CASSLSMGLAGERYNEQFF. The full variable domain, rest sourced from reference TRBV28 and TRBJ2-1, is DVKVTQSSRYLVKRTGEKVFLECVQDMDHENMFWYRQDPGLGLRLIYFSYDVKMKEKGDIPEGYSVSREKKERFSLILESASTNQTSMYLCASSLSMGLAGERYNEQFFGPGTRLTVL.